This TCR beta chain derives from a study of technical replicates of blood from four donors. The repertoire was sequenced with immunoSEQ multiplex PCR; TCRdb's copy has only in-frame clones and lacks some. The sample records some 14,000 clones, almost 85% being singletons. The TCR comes from a human donor in good health. Sequences were obtained from PBMCs.

The CDR3 is CASSRGNSNTGELFF. In nucleotides, the CDR3 is TGTGCCAGCAGCCGGGGGAACAGCAACACCGGGGAGCTGTTTTTT. The V gene is TRBV7-3, the J gene TRBJ2-2, with D possibly TRBD2 on 6 matching bases. The CDR3 is 15 residues long. Germline V CDR1 and CDR2: SGHTA, FQGTGA. V lost 5 bases and J 2 bases, leaving 12 bases between the germline ends.